These T cell receptor beta chains were read from a single sample in a study of brain metastases from non-small cell lung cancer. Using immunoSEQ multiplex PCR, the repertoire was profiled, and TCRdb retains in-frame clones only, with some absent. The sample yields fewer than 15,000 clones, about four fifths seen once. What was sequenced was primary lung tumor tissue. These receptors were obtained from a donor aged 40 or older with non-small cell lung cancer. The conserved cysteine and the conserved F or W are not part of the CDR3 here. Each record gives: CDR3 length, V gene, clone size, CDR3 protein. Rows may omit the clone size; those that give it use once, few, many or a size class.

11	TRBV6-1	NA	ASSERGVETQY
14	TRBV10-3	NA	AISESLGTGPLGYT
14	TRBV3-1/TRBV3-2	NA	ASSQDLSTQTSGYT
13	TRBV5-5	NA	ASSLGLYSNQPQH
10	TRBV29-1	few	SATGMVTEAF
13	TRBV7-2	once	ASSLFTGREETQY
15	TRBV5-4	NA	ASSLKASGGHSNEQF
10	TRBV2	NA	ASKSSNQPQH
13	TRBV7-9	once	ASSPLLGSGYGYT
9	TRBV10-3	once	ASKAVDTQY
13	TRBV11-1	NA	ASSLWGDTNYGYT
13	TRBV7-2	NA	ASRQGQLSGNTIY
11	TRBV19	NA	ASSTHEQYGYT
10	TRBV7-2	NA	ASSLSTETQY
14	TRBV15	NA	ATSRDRTKANYGYT
13	TRBV7-2	NA	ASSSQATNGDTQY
11	TRBV19	NA	ASRMGYYSPLH
12	TRBV7-8	NA	ASSLGPSTYEQY
11	TRBV6-5	NA	ASRSDRTYGYT
13	TRBV6-5	NA	ASSSDRVYTDTQY
10	TRBV5-1	NA	ASSPRADTQY
14	TRBV2	NA	ASSVRRTGYQETQY
14	TRBV27	NA	ASSKMSGQGRETQY
9	TRBV6-1	NA	ASSEDRVQY
10	TRBV19	NA	ASSIGGYEQF
11	TRBV2	NA	ASSAGPNTEAF
13	TRBV7-3	NA	ASSSYRERNTEAF
10	TRBV10-3	NA	AISLGTDTQY
12	TRBV3-1/TRBV3-2	NA	ASSPGLTSLEQF
13	TRBV18	NA	ASSPAPGGYEPQH
14	TRBV6-6	NA	ASSLDRRASGNTIY
10	TRBV5-1	NA	ASSLVQETQY
12	TRBV7-3	NA	ASSLKGQGSEAF
13	TRBV24-1	NA	ATSARTSPTDTQY
10	TRBV2	NA	ASRQGGEKLF
13	TRBV7-2	once	ASSLVGGEGNTIY
12	TRBV5-1	few	ASSLAANTGELF